The rows below give T cell receptor beta chains drawn from one sample of a study of CD8 T cells in ankylosing spondylitis. TCRdb redid the calling of the 5' RACE reads with MiXCR, one entry per CDR3 protein. The sample lists around 280,000 distinct CDR3 sequences, around 20% occurring once. What was sequenced was blood, either unsorted or a sorted T cell fraction (not recorded which). All receptors derive from a male donor with ankylosing spondylitis or in good health (not recorded which). Both conserved end residues are part of each CDR3. The order of the fields is V gene, clone size, D gene, J gene, CDR3 DNA, CDR3 protein. The D gene is left open where the match is weak. Clone size is stated in some rows and not others, as once, few, many or a class when expanded.

TRBV9	few	.	TRBJ1-2	TGTGCCAGCAGCGTAGATAAGGGCCCGAACCTCTATGGCTACACCTTC	CASSVDKGPNLYGYTF
TRBV4-1	once	.	TRBJ1-5	TGCGCCAGCAGCCAAGATTTGTTAGATCAGCCCCAGCATTTT	CASSQDLLDQPQHF
TRBV20-1	.	TRBD2	TRBJ2-1	TGCAGCGAACACCGTGGGCTAGCGGCCCACAATGAGCAGTTCTTC	CSEHRGLAAHNEQFF
TRBV10-1	few	TRBD2	TRBJ2-1	TGCGCCAGCAGTGAGTCCAGGCTAGCGGGAGTTGAGCAGTTCTTC	CASSESRLAGVEQFF
TRBV30	few	.	TRBJ1-3	TGTGCCTGGAGTACGGGGACTGGAAACACCATATATTTT	CAWSTGTGNTIYF
TRBV20-1	.	TRBD2	TRBJ2-3	TGCAGTGCTAGCGTGGCGACTAGCGGCACAGATACGCAGTATTTT	CSASVATSGTDTQYF
TRBV20-1	few	TRBD1	TRBJ2-5	TGCAGTGCCCTGGACAGGGCTGGAGAGACCCAGTACTTC	CSALDRAGETQYF
TRBV4-1	many	.	TRBJ2-2	TGCGCCAGTAGAAGACAGGCGAACACCGGGGAGCTGTTTTTT	CASRRQANTGELFF
TRBV20-1	many	.	TRBJ2-5	TGCAGTGCTAGAGATCAAACCGAGACCCAGTACTTC	CSARDQTETQYF
TRBV3-1	.	.	TRBJ1-1	TGTGCCAGCAGCCAAGACTTGGGGGATGCTTTCTTT	CASSQDLGDAFF
TRBV7-7	.	.	TRBJ2-1	TGTGCCAGCAGCTTATCGGAGAACAATGAGCAGTTCTTC	CASSLSENNEQFF
TRBV25-1	.	.	TRBJ2-5	TGTGCCAGCAGTGCCCAGACCCAGTACTTC	CASSAQTQYF
TRBV21-1	few	.	TRBJ1-5	TGTGCCAGCACCACGGGTGGGACAGGGCTCACTACGGGCAATCAGCCCCAGCATTTT	CASTTGGTGLTTGNQPQHF
TRBV11-2	few	.	TRBJ2-5	TGTGCCAGCCGCGAACAGGGTCGGGAGACCCAGTACTTC	CASREQGRETQYF
TRBV5-1	.	.	TRBJ2-3	TGCGCCAGCAGAGTAGGGACAACTAGCACAGATACGCAGTATTTT	CASRVGTTSTDTQYF
TRBV2	few	TRBD1	TRBJ1-2	TGTGCCAGCAGTGAATCCTACGACAGGGGAGTTAACTATGGCTACACCTTC	CASSESYDRGVNYGYTF
TRBV15	few	.	TRBJ2-3	TGTGCCACCAGCTTCAGGGGAGGGATTGGATCAGATACGCAGTATTTT	CATSFRGGIGSDTQYF
TRBV10-2	.	TRBD2	TRBJ2-3	TGCGCCAGCAGGGAGGGGAGGGTCATGCAGTATTTT	CASREGRVMQYF